This T cell receptor (beta chain) was obtained from a study of radiation and T cells in renal cell carcinoma. Sequencing used immunoSEQ multiplex PCR; TCRdb keeps in-frame clones, though not all of them. Here the sample spans some 30,000 clones, about 84% being singletons. Indicated time point: blood 4 weeks post-SBRT, at nephrectomy. Documented treatment: 15 Gy SBRT to primary tumor, nephrectomy 4 weeks later. After SBRT, blood was collected at 2 and 4 weeks, plus baseline. A word on this clone: What it binds is unknown.

The study's findings and limits: Pretreatment tumor biopsies were lacking, so baseline clonotypes are unknown.

CDR1 is SGHTS and CDR2 is YDEGEE in the germline V gene. With 5 bases removed from V and 3 bases from J, the gap between germline ends came to 6 bases. This CDR3 has 11 amino acids. The TCR sequence derives from a man aged 55 to 70 with renal cell carcinoma. The V and J genes are TRBV5-8 and TRBJ2-7; D call uncertain. The sample was blood, taken from a patient whose treatment included radiotherapy and nephrectomy. The CDR3 spells CASSSYYEQYF. CDR3 nucleotides: TGTGCCAGCAGTTCTTACTACGAGCAGTACTTC.